This note documents a single TCR beta chain sequence. Its binding antigen is unknown. This CDR3 fails to terminate in the conserved phenylalanine or tryptophan, so it likely reflects a read error. RNA was isolated from bulk, unsorted tissue, and RNA quality was assessed with a NanoDrop ND-1000 and an Agilent 2100. The donors were newly diagnosed lung cancer patients admitted for thoracic surgery in China from August to November 2014 who had not received prior chemotherapy. Patients with previous radiotherapy or chemotherapy, or with another concurrent cancer, were excluded from the study. Pieces of surgical tissue measuring roughly 1-2.1 cm3 were kept in RNAlater solution and held at -80 degrees C until needed. This record comes from a study of tumor and adjacent non-tumor tissue in lung cancer (dated by TCRdb to about 2018). Study-level background: By cancer type, the cohort comprised 12 adenocarcinoma patients, a couple of squamous cell carcinoma patients and 1 small cell lung cancer patient. Among the approximately 15 patients, ages ranged from roughly 31 to 80 years, some ten were men and 5 were women, and disease was TNM stage I to III. A total of some 130,000,000 productive TCRbeta reads were generated by sequencing, corresponding to an average of about 4.17 million reads per sample. Using bulk TCRbeta repertoires from approximately 15 lung cancer patients, the study set lung tumor tissue side by side with matched distant non-tumor lung tissue. Some 30 paired specimens, one tumor and one normal lung sample per patient, were profiled by TCRbeta CDR3 sequencing.

The investigation overall reported the following: The top 100 clones made up a significantly larger cumulative share of the repertoire in normal lung than in tumor tissue. The cohort had only about 16 patients, and the authors noted that larger samples and more detailed clinical data are needed. Tumor tissue showed significantly greater TCR diversity (inverse Simpson) than normal lung tissue (about 410 vs 180, P = 0.0075, Mann-Whitney U test). Because peripheral blood was not sequenced, blood TCRbeta repertoires in the lung cancer patients of the study were not examined. Neither the sequencing platform nor unique molecular identifiers are mentioned in the methods. Significantly higher TCR diversity was found in younger patients, and higher tumor TCR diversity was associated with shorter overall and disease-free survival.

The library was obtained by multiplex PCR. Reads for this sample came from an Illumina HiSeq 2500. TCRbeta libraries were constructed through three rounds of nested PCR with primers (Table S4) according to protocols modified from ARM-PCR. Before sequencing, PCR products in the 200-500 bp range were cut out of the gel and cleaned up using the QIAquick gel extraction kit. The authors' pipeline ran thus. Trimmomatic was used to clean the reads, FLASH was used to merge the reads into complete CDR3 sequences, and MiTCR was used to assign the reads to V(D)J germline segments. Clonal diversity was calculated as the inverse Simpson's index using VDJtools. In-frame sequences without a premature stop codon were defined as productive reads. The raw public data were reprocessed by TCRdb itself: fastp quality trimming at Q25, MiXCR clonotype calling, in-frame beta chains only. Rows merge per CDR3 protein into single entries with the most common DNA and genes. The authors' filters were not applied to this entry. The sample table records 120,000 or so distinct CDR3 sequences; under 90% of these occur just once. The ten top clones hold roughly 20% of the sample.

The CDR3 region is 13 residues in length, termini included. Solely the CDR3 DNA is kept, with 39 bases framed from the first base. Here V drops 2 bases and J drops 4 bases, and the junction holds 1 base not matched to any gene. For CDR1 and CDR2, the germline V gene lists WSHSY and SAAADI. The sequence links TRBV10-2 to TRBJ2-7; 8 bases in the middle match TRBD2. Material: lung tumor tissue. The receptor was derived from a man aged 70 or older with non-small cell lung cancer. The CDR3 region reads CASSEASGYEQYL. The DNA sequence is as follows: TGCGCCAGCAGTGAGGCTAGCGGGTACGAGCAGTACCTC.